One T cell receptor beta chain is described in this entry. The antigen remains unidentified. These data originate in a study of Ad26.COV2.S vaccination and SARS-CoV-2 variants. Study findings and constraints: Higher spike-specific TCR breadth was found in vaccine recipients than in placebo recipients. Vaccine and placebo groups showed comparable non-spike TCR breadth. Estimates derived from TCR breadth and depth analyses may have underestimated total T cell responses.

Sequenced by immunoSEQ multiplex PCR; TCRdb stores in-frame clones only, minus some. The sample has over 90,000 clones, around three quarters seen once. Trimming took 3 bases from V and 1 from J, leaving 3 bases between them. CDR1 and CDR2 (germline): SEHNR, FQNEAQ (reference sequence). This CDR3 contains 12 residues. The chain couples TRBV7-9 to TRBJ1-1; D gene uncertain. The specimen was peripheral blood, collected after recovery from COVID-19. The TCR sequence derives from a human donor who had recovered from COVID-19. CDR3: CASSFENTEAFF. The CDR3 DNA is TGTGCCAGCAGCTTCGAGAACACTGAAGCTTTCTTT.